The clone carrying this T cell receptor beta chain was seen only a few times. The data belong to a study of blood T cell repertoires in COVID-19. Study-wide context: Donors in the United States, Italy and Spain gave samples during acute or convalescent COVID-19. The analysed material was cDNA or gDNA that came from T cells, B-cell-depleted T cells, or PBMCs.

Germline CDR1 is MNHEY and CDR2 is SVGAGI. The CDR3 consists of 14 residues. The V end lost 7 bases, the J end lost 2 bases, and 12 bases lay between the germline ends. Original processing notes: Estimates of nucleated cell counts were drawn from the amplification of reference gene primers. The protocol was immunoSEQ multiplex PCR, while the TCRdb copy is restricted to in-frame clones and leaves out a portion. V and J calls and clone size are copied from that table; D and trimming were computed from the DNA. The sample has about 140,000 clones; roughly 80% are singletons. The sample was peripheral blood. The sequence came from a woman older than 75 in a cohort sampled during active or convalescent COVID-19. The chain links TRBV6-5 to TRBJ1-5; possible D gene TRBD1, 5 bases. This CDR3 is CASILRGGNQPQHF. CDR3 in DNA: TGTGCCAGCATCCTTCGGGGGGGCAATCAGCCCCAGCATTTT.